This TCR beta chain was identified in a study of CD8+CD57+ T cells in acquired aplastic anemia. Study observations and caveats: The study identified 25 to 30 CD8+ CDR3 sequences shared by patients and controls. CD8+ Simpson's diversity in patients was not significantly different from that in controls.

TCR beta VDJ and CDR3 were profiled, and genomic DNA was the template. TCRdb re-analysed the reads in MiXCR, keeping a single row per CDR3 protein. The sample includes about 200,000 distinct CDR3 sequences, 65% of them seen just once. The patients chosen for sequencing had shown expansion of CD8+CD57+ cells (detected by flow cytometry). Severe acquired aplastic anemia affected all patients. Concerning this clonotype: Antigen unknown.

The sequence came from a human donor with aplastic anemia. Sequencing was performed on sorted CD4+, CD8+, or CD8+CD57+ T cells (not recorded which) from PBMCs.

The CDR3 DNA reads as TGTGCCATCAGTGAGTCCCGACAGGGGCCAGGGGAGACCCAGTACTTC. Encoded protein: CAISESRQGPGETQYF. The rearrangement uses TRBV10-3 and TRBJ2-5; TRBD1 aligns across 8 bases. J gave up 5 bases and V 0 bases, and 8 bases lay outside the gene matches. Germline lookup yields CDR1 ENHRY and CDR2 SYGVKD. The CDR3 consists of 16 residues.